Listed below are T cell receptor beta chains from one sample, sequenced in a study of cytomegalovirus exposure and HLA in healthy donors. The data were produced by immunoSEQ multiplex PCR, yet TCRdb's version contains in-frame clones alone and is incomplete. The sample shows roughly 43,000 clones, roughly 60% of them seen only once. Sequenced sample: PBMCs. The receptors derive from a human donor in good health. CDR3s include the opening cysteine and the closing phenylalanine or tryptophan. D genes are given only for firm matches. Clone size is given for some rows only: seen once, a few or many times, or a class if the clone is expanded.

>.|few|TRBV29-1|TRBJ1-4
CSVTLQGEKLFF
TGCAGCGTTACACTACAGGGTGAAAAACTGTTTTTT
>.|.|TRBV7-2|TRBJ2-7
CASSYQQGPYEQYF
TGTGCCAGCAGCTACCAACAGGGCCCCTACGAGCAGTACTTC
>TRBD2|few|TRBV6-1|TRBJ2-1
CASSELIASGAYNEQFF
TGTGCCAGCAGTGAATTGATCGCTAGCGGGGCCTACAATGAGCAGTTCTTC
>TRBD1|few|TRBV18|TRBJ1-6
CASSPGQGPNSPLHF
TGTGCCAGCTCGCCTGGACAGGGCCCAAATTCACCCCTCCACTTT
>.|.|TRBV18|TRBJ1-2
CASSPGFSNYGYTF
TGTGCCAGCTCACCAGGCTTTTCCAACTATGGCTACACCTTC
>TRBD2|.|TRBV7-2|TRBJ2-2
CASSQLAGVGGELFF
TGTGCCAGCAGCCAACTAGCGGGGGTTGGCGGGGAGCTGTTTTTT
>.|few|TRBV7-9|TRBJ2-2
CASSYPGSGDTGELFF
TGTGCCAGCAGCTACCCAGGATCCGGGGACACCGGGGAGCTGTTTTTT
>.|.|TRBV6-5|TRBJ1-6
CASSYHQANSPLHF
TGTGCCAGCAGTTACCATCAGGCCAATTCACCCCTCCACTTT
>.|.|TRBV18|TRBJ2-3
CASSVVVGKDTQYF
TGTGCCAGCTCCGTGGTGGTCGGGAAAGATACGCAGTATTTT
>.|.|TRBV7-9|TRBJ1-2
CASSFRGLGYTF
TGTGCCAGCAGCTTTAGGGGTCTCGGCTACACCTTC
>TRBD2|.|TRBV7-7|TRBJ2-1
CASSPASGGYNEQFF
TGTGCCAGCAGCCCGGCTAGCGGAGGTTACAATGAGCAGTTCTTC
>TRBD1|.|TRBV2|TRBJ1-2
CASSQGVNYGYTF
TGTGCCAGCTCCCAGGGGGTTAACTATGGCTACACCTTC
>.|.|TRBV4-1|TRBJ1-2
CASSQGPGEGGYTF
TGCGCCAGCAGCCAAGGTCCGGGAGAGGGAGGCTACACCTTC
>TRBD1|.|TRBV6-6|TRBJ2-7
CASRQGALYEQYF
TGTGCCAGCCGACAGGGGGCGCTTTACGAGCAGTACTTC
>TRBD1|once|TRBV2|TRBJ1-5
CASSGTGRNQPQHF
TGTGCCAGCAGTGGGACAGGGAGGAATCAGCCCCAGCATTTT
>.|.|TRBV5-1|TRBJ2-1
CASSRGVYNEQFF
TGCGCCAGCAGCCGCGGGGTCTACAATGAGCAGTTCTTC
>.|.|TRBV5-6|TRBJ1-1
CASSLWGRFLRETNTEAFF
TGTGCCAGCAGCTTGTGGGGCAGATTTCTTCGGGAGACGAACACTGAAGCTTTCTTT
>TRBD1|.|TRBV2|TRBJ2-2
CASRGTGSGELFF
TGTGCCAGCAGGGGGACAGGCTCCGGGGAGCTGTTTTTT
>.|.|TRBV27|TRBJ1-2
CASSLSNGGGYTF
TGTGCCAGCAGTTTATCGAACGGGGGTGGCTACACCTTC
>.|.|TRBV30|TRBJ1-5
CAWSVDGGNQPQHF
TGTGCCTGGAGTGTAGACGGAGGCAATCAGCCCCAGCATTTT
>.|few|TRBV5-1|TRBJ2-4
CASSPLSGATLNIQYF
TGCGCCAGCAGCCCACTGTCGGGAGCCACACTAAACATTCAGTACTTC
>.|few|TRBV2|TRBJ1-2
CASRADSRDGYTF
TGTGCCAGCAGGGCGGACAGTCGAGATGGCTACACCTTC
>TRBD2|.|TRBV7-9|TRBJ2-5
CASRQRGGETQYF
TGTGCCAGCCGTCAGCGGGGGGGAGAGACCCAGTACTTC
>.|few|TRBV12-5|TRBJ2-3
CASGLAALGGGDTQYF
TGTGCTAGTGGTTTGGCGGCCCTTGGCGGAGGAGATACGCAGTATTTT
>TRBD1|.|TRBV11-3|TRBJ1-1
CASRDRGATEAFF
TGTGCCAGCAGGGACAGGGGGGCGACTGAAGCTTTCTTT
>.|.|TRBV5-1|TRBJ1-1
CASSLTTGNTEAFF
TGCGCCAGCAGCTTGACTACGGGGAACACTGAAGCTTTCTTT